What follows are 27 T cell receptor beta chains derived from one specimen sequenced in a study of Ad26.COV2.S vaccination and SARS-CoV-2 variants (dated by TCRdb to about 2021). Library generation was performed with the immunoSEQ multiplex PCR assay. Sourced from immuneACCESS, this table was stored by TCRdb with only in-frame sequences that have V and J called. A share of the clones is absent; for the studies checked, an unresolved V gene accounts for under half, and the remainder has no known explanation. The sample data list around 370,000 clones, and under 95% of these were observed just once. In total, the top ten clones hold roughly 3.9% of the sample. The intended sense of this specimen's time point label: individuals recovered from natural SARS-CoV-2 infection. The sample consisted of peripheral blood, taken after recovery from COVID-19. The source of these receptors is a human donor who had recovered from COVID-19.

This clone was recorded once. The genes are TRBV27 and TRBJ1-5, with a weak D call TRBD1 (5 bases). This CDR3 has 14 amino acids. The germline V gene has CDR1 MNHEY and CDR2 SMNVEV (reference sequence). V dropped 8 bases and J dropped 0 bases, with 11 bases sitting between them. The CDR3 loop is CASRAGGSNQPQHF. The CDR3 DNA reads TGTGCCAGCCGGGCGGGGGGTAGCAATCAGCCCCAGCATTTT.

The gene calls are TRBV4-3 and TRBJ2-4; D gene uncertain. Trimming removed 0 bases at V and 3 bases at J, with 15 bases between. In germline, CDR1 is LGHNA, CDR2 YSLEER. This CDR3 has 17 amino acids. The CDR3 bases are TGCGCCAGCAGCCAAGATATGGCCTTACGAGACAAAAACATTCAGTACTTC. Protein sequence: CASSQDMALRDKNIQYF.

This chain uses TRBV4-1 with TRBJ1-2; D call uncertain. The germline V gene encodes CDR1 MGHRA and CDR2 YSYEKL. V dropped 5 bases and J dropped 8 bases, with 21 bases sitting between them. The CDR3 sequence is 15 residues long. Here the CDR3 DNA reads TGCGCCAGCAGCACCCAGGTCGGTGAGGTTTGGGGCTACACCTTC. Translation gives CASSTQVGEVWGYTF.

The chain links TRBV4-3 to TRBJ2-7; possibly TRBD2 for D (5 bases). The V and J ends lost 2 bases and 2 bases respectively, with 10 bases between them. This CDR3 has 14 amino acids. Germline values: CDR1 LGHNA, CDR2 YSLEER. CDR3 coding DNA: TGCGCCAGCAGCCAAAAAGAGGGTCCCTACGAGCAGTACTTC. Translated, it gives CASSQKEGPYEQYF.

This chain uses TRBV5-1 with TRBJ1-6; TRBD1 aligns across 9 bases. This CDR3 is 15 amino acids long. V lost 4 bases and J lost 7; bases outside the gene matches: 6. Germline lookup yields CDR1 SGHRS and CDR2 YFSETQ. Here the CDR3 reads CASSQGQGVNSPLHF. CDR3 DNA: TGCGCCAGCAGCCAGGGACAGGGCGTCAATTCACCCCTCCACTTT.

The chain carries TRBV5-6 and TRBJ1-2; tentative D call: TRBD1 (6 bases). The CDR3 contains 15 residues. In germline, CDR1 is SGHDT, CDR2 YYEEEE. The ends were cut back, 4 bases at V and 3 bases at J, with 16 bases in the middle. The chain's CDR3 is CASSLRDNRYYGYTF. Here the CDR3 DNA reads TGTGCCAGCAGCCTCCGGGACAACCGATACTATGGCTACACCTTC.

CDR3 residues: CASSFTGGGYGYTF. CDR3 coding DNA: TGTGCCAGCAGCTTCACAGGGGGCGGCTATGGCTACACCTTC. V usage is TRBV5-6 and J usage is TRBJ1-2, with 9 bases identical to TRBD1. This CDR3 contains 14 residues. Germline V CDR1 and CDR2: SGHDT, YYEEEE. Trimming at V came to 2 bases and at J to 4 bases, leaving 3 bases not matched to a gene. The whole variable domain, filled in from reference TRBV5-6 and TRBJ1-2, reads DAGVTQSPTHLIKTRGQQVTLRCSPKSGHDTVSWYQQALGQGPQFIFQYYEEEERQRGNFPDRFSGHQFPNYSSELNVNALLLGDSALYLCASSFTGGGYGYTFGSGTRLTVV.

V usage is TRBV7-9 and J usage is TRBJ2-2; D is possibly TRBD1 (5 bases). V was shortened by 1 base and J by 0 bases, with 12 bases between the two germline ends. CDR3 size: 17 residues. CDR1 is SEHNR and CDR2 is FQNEAQ in the germline V gene (reference sequence). The CDR3 coding sequence is TGTGCCAGCAGCTTAGGTCGACAGAGGTCGAACACCGGGGAGCTGTTTTTT. Translated: CASSLGRQRSNTGELFF.

The rearrangement joins TRBV6-5 to TRBJ1-2, with D uncertain. The CDR3 length is 13 residues. Germline CDR1 MNHEY, CDR2 SVGAGI. Trimming took off 2 bases at V and 2 bases at J, with 6 bases between the two ends. CDR3 sequence reads: CASSYRENYGYTF. Written as DNA, the CDR3 is TGTGCCAGCAGTTACAGGGAAAACTATGGCTACACCTTC.

The chain carries TRBV7-9 and TRBJ2-3; 8 bases agree with TRBD2. The CDR3 loop spans 17 amino acids. Losses at the gene ends were 0 bases for V and 2 bases for J; bases not matched to a gene: 7. Germline V CDR1 and CDR2: SEHNR, FQNEAQ (reference sequence). CDR3 protein: CASSLASRGGVTDTQYF. The CDR3 DNA is TGTGCCAGCAGCTTAGCGTCTCGGGGGGGCGTCACAGATACGCAGTATTTT. Drawing the rest from reference TRBV7-9 and TRBJ2-3, the complete variable domain is DTGVSQNPRHKITKRGQNVTFRCDPISEHNRLYWYRQTLGQGPEFLTYFQNEAQLEKSRLLSDRFSAERPKGSFSTLEIQRTEQGDSAMYLCASSLASRGGVTDTQYFGPGTRLTVL.

The rearrangement links TRBV12-3 or TRBV12-4 to TRBJ1-2; TRBD1 agrees at 10 bases. The CDR3 contains 13 residues. The J segment lost 6 bases and the V segment lost 6 bases, leaving 4 bases of the junction unmatched. CDR3 protein: CASSPGQGDGYTF. The CDR3 DNA reads as TGTGCCAGCAGCCCCGGACAGGGGGATGGCTACACCTTC.

The chain combines TRBV7-6 with TRBJ2-5; a weak D match, TRBD2 (5 bases). Germline V gene sequence: CDR1 SGHVS, CDR2 FNYEAQ. The CDR3 runs 15 residues. The V and J ends lost 4 bases and 2 bases respectively, with 14 bases between them. CDR3 sequence reads: CASSSPGVRQETQYF. The CDR3, as DNA: TGTGCCAGCAGCTCCCCCGGGGTTCGACAAGAGACCCAGTACTTC.

This sequence joins TRBV7-8 and TRBJ2-7, with D perhaps being TRBD1 or TRBD2 (5 bases each). Trimming cost V 0 bases and J 2 bases, with 11 bases left between them. CDR3 length equals 15 residues. Germline CDR1 SGHVS, CDR2 FQNEAQ. This CDR3 is CASSLAQGPPYEQYF. The CDR3 coding sequence is TGTGCCAGCAGCTTAGCCCAGGGACCACCCTACGAGCAGTACTTC.

The genes are TRBV3-1 (or the pseudogene TRBV3-2) and TRBJ2-3; the match to TRBD2 covers 16 bases. The germline V gene encodes CDR1 LGHDT and CDR2 YNNKEL (reference sequence). With V trimmed by 5 bases and J by 0 bases, 11 bases remained unmatched. The CDR3 has 20 amino acids. The DNA for the CDR3 is TGTGCCAGCAGCGTCCGAAGGGGACTAGCGGGGGGGCCTAGCACAGATACGCAGTATTTT. It codes for CASSVRRGLAGGPSTDTQYF.

As DNA, the CDR3 is TGCGCCAGCAGTGAGTCAGGGACAGAAAAACTGTTTTTT. Amino acids: CASSESGTEKLFF. The chain links TRBV10-2 to TRBJ1-4, with D possibly TRBD1 on 6 matching bases. Germline values: CDR1 WSHSY, CDR2 SAAADI. Trimming removed 0 bases at V and 8 bases at J, with 7 bases between. There are 13 residues in the CDR3.

The rearrangement joins TRBV4-3 to TRBJ1-4; tentatively, D is TRBD1 (5 bases). V dropped 0 bases and J dropped 0 bases, with 14 bases sitting between them. This CDR3 is 18 amino acids long. Germline V gene data show CDR1 as LGHNA and CDR2 as YSLEER. The DNA for the CDR3 is TGCGCCAGCAGCCAAGAAGGGCAGGGTCTTGCAACTAATGAAAAACTGTTTTTT. Its translation is CASSQEGQGLATNEKLFF.

This clone appeared once. This chain connects TRBV28 to TRBJ2-5, with a tentative D call TRBD1 (6 bases). Trimming cost V 8 bases and J 2 bases, with 9 bases left between them. The CDR3 totals 12 residues. Germline CDR1 reads MDHEN; CDR2 reads SYDVKM. The CDR3 region is CASSDSQETQYF. Written as DNA, the CDR3 is TGTGCCAGCTCGGACAGTCAAGAGACCCAGTACTTC.

The chain joins TRBV5-1 to TRBJ1-2; D ambiguous. V lost 0 bases, J lost 7 bases, and 13 bases lay in between. This CDR3 spans 14 amino acids. CDR1 is SGHRS and CDR2 is YFSETQ in the germline V gene. CDR3 sequence: CASSLAESRSGYTF. The CDR3, as DNA: TGCGCCAGCAGCTTGGCAGAATCCCGATCTGGCTACACCTTC.

The table lists this clone with a few counts. The rearrangement joins TRBV7-9 to TRBJ2-7, with D possibly being TRBD1 (7 bases). Trimming took 1 base from V and 4 from J, leaving 17 bases between them. The CDR3 totals 16 residues. In germline, CDR1 is SEHNR, CDR2 FQNEAQ (reference sequence). The CDR3 sequence: CASSLGRDRRAYEQYF. CDR3 sequence (DNA): TGTGCCAGCAGCTTAGGGAGGGACAGAAGGGCATACGAGCAGTACTTC.

This chain connects TRBV13 to TRBJ2-3; TRBD1 is a possible D gene (5 bases). V was pared by 7 bases and J by 2 bases, with 13 bases between. The CDR3 runs to 14 residues. Germline loops: CDR1 PRHDT, CDR2 FYEKMQ (reference sequence). The CDR3 DNA reads TGTGCCAGCACGGTGTGGGGCAACACAGATACGCAGTATTTT. It yields the protein CASTVWGNTDTQYF. Filled out from reference TRBV13 and TRBJ2-3, the complete variable domain reads AAGVIQSPRHLIKEKRETATLKCYPIPRHDTVYWYQQGPGQDPQFLISFYEKMQSDKGSIPDRFSAQQFSDYHSELNMSSLELGDSALYFCASTVWGNTDTQYFGPGTRLTVL.

The chain joins TRBV5-1 to TRBJ2-7; no reliable D call. Trimming took off 2 bases at V and 7 bases at J, with 13 bases between the two ends. This CDR3 has 13 amino acids. CDR1 and CDR2 (germline): SGHRS, YFSETQ. The CDR3 DNA is TGCGCCAGCAGCTTCCCCCCCTTTCAGGAGCAGTACTTC. Translating gives CASSFPPFQEQYF.

The chain recombines TRBV9 with TRBJ2-2, with no clear D. CDR3 size: 12 residues. Deletions cut 4 bases from V and 1 base from J, with 2 bases between. Germline V gene sequence: CDR1 SGDLS, CDR2 YYNGEE. The CDR3 bases are TGTGCCAGCAGCCTGAACACCGGGGAGCTGTTTTTT. It translates to CASSLNTGELFF.

V usage is TRBV21-1 and J usage is TRBJ2-3; the DNA was not compared with TRBD2, the D call given in the table. TRBV21-1 corresponds to a pseudogene. This CDR3 comprises 16 residues. The CDR3 nucleotides read TGTGCCAGCAGCGATAGCGGGGGGGCCGGCACAGATACGCAGTATTTT. This encodes CASSDSGGAGTDTQYF.

The chain has TRBV11-3 and TRBJ2-2; possibly TRBD1 for D (6 bases). Germline assignment: CDR1 SGHNT and CDR2 YENEEA. This CDR3 spans 17 amino acids. V lost 3 bases and J lost 0, with 14 bases in between. CDR3 residues: CASSLGQGPANTGELFF. In nucleotides, the CDR3 is TGTGCCAGCAGCTTGGGGCAGGGGCCCGCGAACACCGGGGAGCTGTTTTTT.

The V call is TRBV12-3 or TRBV12-4, the J call TRBJ1-5; D unclear. Deletions cut 6 bases from V and 0 bases from J, with 3 bases between. The CDR3 runs 12 residues. The CDR3 nucleotides are TGTGCCAGCAGGGGTAGCAATCAGCCCCAGCATTTT. Protein sequence: CASRGSNQPQHF.

The chain carries TRBV2 and TRBJ2-1; D is possibly TRBD2 (6 bases). The V end was cut by 4 bases, the J end by 9 bases, with 13 bases between. Germline assignment: CDR1 SNHLY and CDR2 FYNNEI. The CDR3 totals 13 residues. The CDR3 sequence: CASSGPWEVEQFF. Here the CDR3 DNA reads TGTGCCAGCAGTGGTCCCTGGGAGGTTGAGCAGTTCTTC. Complete variable domain (other parts from reference TRBV2 and TRBJ2-1): EPEVTQTPSHQVTQMGQEVILRCVPISNHLYFYWYRQILGQKVEFLVSFYNNEISEKSEIFDDQFSVERPDGSNFTLKIRSTKLEDSAMYFCASSGPWEVEQFFGPGTRLTVL.

The J gene is TRBJ2-1, the V gene TRBV7-6; 9 positions agree with TRBD1. This CDR3 has 16 amino acids. Losses at the gene ends were 7 bases for V and 2 bases for J; bases not matched to a gene: 9. CDR1 and CDR2 (germline): SGHVS, FNYEAQ. DNA for the CDR3: TGTGCCAGCACGGGAGGAGGGGACAGGGCCTACAATGAGCAGTTCTTC. As protein: CASTGGGDRAYNEQFF.